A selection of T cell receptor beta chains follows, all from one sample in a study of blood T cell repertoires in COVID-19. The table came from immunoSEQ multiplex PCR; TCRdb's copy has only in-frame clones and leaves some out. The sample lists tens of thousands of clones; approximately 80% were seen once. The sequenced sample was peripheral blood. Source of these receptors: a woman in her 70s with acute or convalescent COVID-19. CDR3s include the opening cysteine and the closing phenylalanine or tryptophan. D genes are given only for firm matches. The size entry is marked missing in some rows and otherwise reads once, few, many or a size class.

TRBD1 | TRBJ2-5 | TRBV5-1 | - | TGCGCCAGCAGCTTGACGACAGGGGGGGAGACCCAGTACTTC | CASSLTTGGETQYF
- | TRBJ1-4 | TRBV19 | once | TGTGCCAGTAGTCAGACGGGGGGATATGAAAAACTGTTTTTT | CASSQTGGYEKLFF
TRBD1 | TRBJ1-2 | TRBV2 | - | TGTGCCAGCACTTGGGGACAGCTAGCTAACTATGGCTACACCTTC | CASTWGQLANYGYTF
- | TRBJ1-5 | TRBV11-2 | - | TGTGCCAGCAGCTTAGAGACTAAAAGCAATCAGCCCCAGCATTTT | CASSLETKSNQPQHF
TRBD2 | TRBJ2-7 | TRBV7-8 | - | TGTGCCAGCAGCTCGAGTAGCGGGATCTACGAGCAGTACTTC | CASSSSSGIYEQYF
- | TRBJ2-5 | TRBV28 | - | TGTGCCAGCAGTCCCCCTGGTAGCCAAGAGACCCAGTACTTC | CASSPPGSQETQYF
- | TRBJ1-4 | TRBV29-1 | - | TGCAGCGTCGGGGACACTCCCGAAAAACTGTTTTTT | CSVGDTPEKLFF
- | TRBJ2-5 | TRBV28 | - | TGTGCCAGCAGCCCACGACAGACCCTAGAGACCCAGTACTTC | CASSPRQTLETQYF
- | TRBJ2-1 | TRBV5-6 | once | TGTGCCAGCAGCGTCAGGGTGAATGAGCAGTTCTTC | CASSVRVNEQFF
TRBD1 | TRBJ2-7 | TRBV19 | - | TGTGCCAGTACCCCAAGACAGGGGGGGCTCTACGAGCAGTACTTC | CASTPRQGGLYEQYF
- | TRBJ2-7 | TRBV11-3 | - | TGTGCCAGCAGCTTAGGGGGCCTCGACGAGCAGTACTTC | CASSLGGLDEQYF
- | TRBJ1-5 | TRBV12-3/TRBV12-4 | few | TGTGCCAGCACCCCCGGGTATCAGCCCCAGCATTTT | CASTPGYQPQHF
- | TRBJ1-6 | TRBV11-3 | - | TGTGCCAGCAGCTTAACAGGGTCCACCTATAATTCACCCCTCCACTTT | CASSLTGSTYNSPLHF
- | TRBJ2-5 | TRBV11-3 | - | TGTGCCAGCAGCTTAAGCGTCCAAGGAAAGACCCAGTACTTC | CASSLSVQGKTQYF
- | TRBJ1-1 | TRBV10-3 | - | TGTGCCATCAGGGCTAACACTGAAGCTTTCTTT | CAIRANTEAFF
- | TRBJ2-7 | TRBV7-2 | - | TGTGCCAGCAGCGGAGCTGCCTACGAGCAGTACTTC | CASSGAAYEQYF
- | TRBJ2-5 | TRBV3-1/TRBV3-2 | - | TGTGCCAGCAGCCGTGGGCCCTTTGAGACCCAGTACTTC | CASSRGPFETQYF
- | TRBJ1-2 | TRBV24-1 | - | TGTGCCACCAGTAGCCATGCAATCAACTATGGCTACACCTTC | CATSSHAINYGYTF
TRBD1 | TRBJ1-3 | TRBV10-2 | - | TGCGCCAGCAGTGAACAGGGGCGAAACACCATATATTTT | CASSEQGRNTIYF
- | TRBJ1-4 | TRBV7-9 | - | TGTGCCAGCAGTCGGCAGGGGCAGGAAAAACTGTTTTTT | CASSRQGQEKLFF
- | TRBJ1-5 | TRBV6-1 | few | TGTGCCAGCAGTGAGACCCCCAGGGATCAGCCCCAGCATTTT | CASSETPRDQPQHF
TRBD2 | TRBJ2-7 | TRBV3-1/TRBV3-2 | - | TGTGCCAGCAGCCAATCGAGACTAGCGGGAGGATGGGTGAACCCCGAGCAGTACTTC | CASSQSRLAGGWVNPEQYF
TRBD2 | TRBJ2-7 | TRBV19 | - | TGTGCCACCACAAGGGTCGGCGGGAGCTCGAATCCCTCCTACGAGCAGTACTTC | CATTRVGGSSNPSYEQYF
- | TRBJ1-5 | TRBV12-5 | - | TGTGCTAGTGGGCGCGGCGATCAGCCCCAGCATTTT | CASGRGDQPQHF
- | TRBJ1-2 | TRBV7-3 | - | TGTGCCAGCAGCTCCGACCCGGGGAAAGGTGGCTACACCTTC | CASSSDPGKGGYTF
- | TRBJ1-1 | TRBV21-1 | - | TGTGCCAGCAGGGAAAAGACAGGGGTGCGGACTGAAGCTTTCTTT | CASREKTGVRTEAFF
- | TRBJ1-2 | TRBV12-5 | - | TGTGCTAGTGGTTTGGTGACAGGTGGCTACACCTTC | CASGLVTGGYTF
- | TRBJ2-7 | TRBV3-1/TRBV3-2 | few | TGTGCCAGCAGCCAAGGGAGGTACGAGCAGTACTTC | CASSQGRYEQYF
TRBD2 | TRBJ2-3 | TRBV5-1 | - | TGCGCCAGTCAAATCGCGGGGGTGTCCACAGATACGCAGTATTTT | CASQIAGVSTDTQYF
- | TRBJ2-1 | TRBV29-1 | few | TGCAGCGCAGGACTTAGCTCCTACAATGAGCAGTTCTTC | CSAGLSSYNEQFF
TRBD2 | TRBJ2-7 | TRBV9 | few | TGTGCCAGCAGCCCATTAGCGGGTGATCTTCCCTACGAGCAGTACTTC | CASSPLAGDLPYEQYF
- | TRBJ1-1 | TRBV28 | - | TGTGCCAGCAGAATCAGGGTAACTGAAGCTTTCTTT | CASRIRVTEAFF
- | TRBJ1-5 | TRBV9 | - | TGTGCCAGCAGCTCCGGTGAGCCGGGCAATCAGCCCCAGCATTTT | CASSSGEPGNQPQHF
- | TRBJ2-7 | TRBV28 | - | TGTGCCAGCATTACGACATCGAACGAGCAGTACTTC | CASITTSNEQYF
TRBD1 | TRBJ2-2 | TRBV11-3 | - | TGTGCCAGCAGCGCCCGGGACAGGAGATACACCGGGGAGCTGTTTTTT | CASSARDRRYTGELFF
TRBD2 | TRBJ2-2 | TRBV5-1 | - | TGCGCCAGCAGCTCAGCGGGAGCGAACACCGGGGAGCTGTTTTTT | CASSSAGANTGELFF
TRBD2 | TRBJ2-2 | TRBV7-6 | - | TGTGCCAGCAGCTCTCGAGCCACTAGCGGGGATACCACCGGGGAGCTGTTTTTT | CASSSRATSGDTTGELFF
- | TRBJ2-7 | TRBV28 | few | TGTGCCGTAGGGGCAACCACCGAGCAGTACTTC | CAVGATTEQYF
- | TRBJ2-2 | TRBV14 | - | TGTGCCAGCAGCCAGGTTCTCCCGGGCACCGGGGAGCTGTTTTTT | CASSQVLPGTGELFF
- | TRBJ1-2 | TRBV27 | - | TGTGCCAGCAGTTTAGACAGTTCCACCTATGGCTACACCTTC | CASSLDSSTYGYTF
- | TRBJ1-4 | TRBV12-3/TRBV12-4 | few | TGTGCCAGCAGGTCCACCGCTGGCGAAAAACTGTTTTTT | CASRSTAGEKLFF
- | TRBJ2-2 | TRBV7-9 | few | TGTGCCAGCAGCTCCCCCCCACACGACACCGGGGAGCTGTTTTTT | CASSSPPHDTGELFF
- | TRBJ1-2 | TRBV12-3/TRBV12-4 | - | TGTGCCAGCAGTTTTGGGGGGGTGGGTGGCTACACCTTC | CASSFGGVGGYTF
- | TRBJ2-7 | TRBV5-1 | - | TGCGCCAGCAGCCGGGACTCCTACGAGCAGTACTTC | CASSRDSYEQYF
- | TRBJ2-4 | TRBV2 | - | TGTGCCAGCACACATGAAAACATTCAGTACTTC | CASTHENIQYF
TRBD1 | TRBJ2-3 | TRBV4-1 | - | TGCGCCAGCAGCCAAGAGACAGGGGTTTTTGCAGATACGCAGTATTTT | CASSQETGVFADTQYF
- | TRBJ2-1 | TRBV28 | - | TGTGCCAGCAGTTTGTATCGTTACGCCAGCTCCTACAATGAGCAGTTCTTC | CASSLYRYASSYNEQFF
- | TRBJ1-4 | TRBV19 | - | TGTGCCAGTACCCCCGCCATGGGGCTCGTTGCCCTGTTTTTT | CASTPAMGLVALFF
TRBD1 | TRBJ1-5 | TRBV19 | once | TGTGCCAGTAATCCCGGGACAGGGAGGATAGCTCAGCCCCAGCATTTT | CASNPGTGRIAQPQHF
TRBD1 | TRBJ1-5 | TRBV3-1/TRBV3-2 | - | TGTGCCAGCAGCCAGGGACAGTTCAATCAGCCCCAGCATTTT | CASSQGQFNQPQHF
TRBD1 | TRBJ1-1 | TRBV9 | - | TGTGCCAGCAGCGGGGGTTCTGGGACAGCGAACACTGAAGCTTTCTTT | CASSGGSGTANTEAFF